A selection of T cell receptor beta chains follows, all from one sample in a study of blood T cells in healthy people across ages. TCRdb re-called the 5' RACE reads through MiXCR, storing one row per CDR3 protein. This repertoire shows over 1,500,000 distinct CDR3 sequences, roughly two fifths found once; its top ten account for around 23%. Sequencing was done on a sample of blood. The receptors come from a human donor in good health. The CDR3 runs from the conserved cysteine through the conserved F or W.

TRBJ2-5 | TRBV11-2 | 16 | CASSPKGRGLWETQYF
TRBJ2-5 | TRBV7-2 | 14 | CASSLSPNQETQYF
TRBJ2-3 | TRBV4-2 | 13 | CASSHSSTDTQYF
TRBJ2-7 | TRBV6-1 | 13 | CASSEWGVYEQYF
TRBJ1-1 | TRBV12-3/TRBV12-4 | 13 | CASSPFRQRKAFF
TRBJ2-5 | TRBV4-3 | 18 | CASSQARYLQGSEETQYF
TRBJ2-3 | TRBV14 | 16 | CASSLGLAVKTDTQYF
TRBJ1-2 | TRBV9 | 15 | CASSPSPRGIDGYTF
TRBJ1-2 | TRBV4-1 | 15 | CASSPRQGLNYGYTF
TRBJ2-5 | TRBV6-2/TRBV6-3 | 14 | CASSPTVVEETQYF
. | TRBV19 | 14 | CASSTRSDGYEQYF
TRBJ1-5 | TRBV12-3/TRBV12-4 | 13 | CASSFETQQPQHF
TRBJ2-5 | TRBV25-1 | 14 | CASSELETEETQYF
TRBJ2-7 | TRBV7-8 | 15 | CASSLNGGLPIEQYF
TRBJ1-5 | TRBV20-1 | 14 | CSARGGAWEAPQHF
TRBJ1-1 | TRBV29-1 | 10 | CSGGTDEAFF
TRBJ1-1 | TRBV9 | 14 | CASGGSRENTEAFF
TRBJ1-6 | TRBV6-8 | 13 | CASSYSIYSPLHF
TRBJ1-2 | TRBV29-1 | 13 | CSASETGGYGYTF
TRBJ1-3 | TRBV30 | 10 | CAWSQNTIYF
TRBJ2-1 | TRBV9 | 14 | CASSVVGGGKEQFF
TRBJ2-3 | TRBV7-9 | 14 | CASSLAVREDTQYF
TRBJ1-1 | TRBV28 | 16 | CASSFVTGLPNTEAFF
TRBJ2-1 | TRBV6-2/TRBV6-3 | 17 | CASSRINYRGKVDEQFF
TRBJ2-1 | TRBV5-1 | 14 | CASSEGTAYNEQFF
TRBJ1-5 | TRBV12-3/TRBV12-4 | 15 | CASSLRRNSNQPQHF
TRBJ2-1 | TRBV6-5 | 15 | CASSLRQGVYNEQFF
TRBJ2-3 | TRBV11-3 | 15 | CASSPPEVRTDTQYF
TRBJ2-5 | TRBV20-1 | 15 | CSARRKNPAGETQYF
TRBJ2-3 | TRBV20-1 | 14 | CSARDPQGADTQYF
TRBJ2-1 | TRBV20-1 | 14 | CSAATSASYNEQFF
TRBJ2-3 | TRBV12-3/TRBV12-4 | 16 | CASSLYGRDPPDTQYF
TRBJ1-1 | TRBV20-1 | 15 | CSARRTGDFNTEAFF
TRBJ1-2 | TRBV4-3 | 17 | CASSQDPRTGAAYGYTF
TRBJ2-3 | TRBV4-3 | 15 | CASSQVIWGTDTQYF
TRBJ2-5 | TRBV20-1 | 14 | CSACIPGHQETQYF
TRBJ2-3 | TRBV20-1 | 12 | CSAPTRASAQYF
TRBJ1-1 | TRBV5-1 | 15 | CASSLDGDGRSEAFF
TRBJ2-2 | TRBV6-2/TRBV6-3 | 14 | CASSDGLAPGELFF
TRBJ1-1 | TRBV7-9 | 13 | CASSFFRDNEAFF
TRBJ1-1 | TRBV7-9 | 14 | CASSVPRENTEAFF